This T cell receptor beta chain was retrieved from a study of blood T cell repertoires in COVID-19. The wider study: From the United States, Italy and Spain came samples of acute and convalescent COVID-19. T cells, B-cell-depleted T cells, or PBMCs provided the cDNA or gDNA that served as material.

This clone was seen a handful of times. Here immunoSEQ multiplex PCR was the method, and the copy in TCRdb shows in-frame clones only, minus some. The sample includes some 69,000 clones, over 80% seen only once; the top ten take 1.8%. The CDR3 extends over 11 amino acids. Trimming stripped 3 bases from V and 7 bases from J, with 4 bases between. V is TRBV12-3 or TRBV12-4 and J is TRBJ1-3; no clear D gene. The specimen was peripheral blood. The sequence was obtained from a woman aged 60-75 years with acute or convalescent COVID-19. The CDR3 protein is CASSFLNTIYF. CDR3 sequence (DNA): TGTGCCAGCAGTTTTCTGAACACCATATATTTT.